The present entry profiles one T cell receptor (beta chain) with its context. Trimming cost V 4 bases and J 6 bases, with 24 bases left between them. From germline, CDR1 is SGHNT and CDR2 YYREEE (reference sequence). The length of the CDR3 is 17 residues. Participants' own reports of clinical history determined their cohort assignment. Two negative PCRs, clearance, or symptom resolution had been documented for recovered Cohort 3 donors. This sample is part of a study of blood T cell repertoires in COVID-19. Background on the study: T cells, B-cell-depleted T cells, or PBMCs supplied cDNA or gDNA.

Here immunoSEQ multiplex PCR was the method, and the copy in TCRdb shows in-frame clones only, minus some. This repertoire shows hundreds of thousands of clones, more than 80% found once; its top ten account for roughly 1.2%. The chain employs TRBV5-4 and TRBJ2-3; D possibly corresponds to TRBD1 (6 bases). The receptor was derived from a man younger than 40 who had recovered from COVID-19. The specimen was PBMCs or T cells enriched from blood (not recorded which). The CDR3 region has the DNA TGTGCCAGCAGCGGAGGAGTTGGGGGAGCGAGGGGGGATACGCAGTATTTT. It is translated as CASSGGVGGARGDTQYF.